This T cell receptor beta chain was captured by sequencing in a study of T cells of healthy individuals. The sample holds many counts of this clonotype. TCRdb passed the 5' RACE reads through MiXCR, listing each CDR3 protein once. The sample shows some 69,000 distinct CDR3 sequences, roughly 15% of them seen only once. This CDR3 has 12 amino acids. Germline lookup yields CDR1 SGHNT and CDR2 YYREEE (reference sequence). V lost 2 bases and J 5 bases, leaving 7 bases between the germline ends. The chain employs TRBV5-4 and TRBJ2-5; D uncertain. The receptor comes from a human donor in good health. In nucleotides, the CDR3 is TGTGCCAGCAGCTTAACCTCGGAGACCCAGTACTTC. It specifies CASSLTSETQYF.